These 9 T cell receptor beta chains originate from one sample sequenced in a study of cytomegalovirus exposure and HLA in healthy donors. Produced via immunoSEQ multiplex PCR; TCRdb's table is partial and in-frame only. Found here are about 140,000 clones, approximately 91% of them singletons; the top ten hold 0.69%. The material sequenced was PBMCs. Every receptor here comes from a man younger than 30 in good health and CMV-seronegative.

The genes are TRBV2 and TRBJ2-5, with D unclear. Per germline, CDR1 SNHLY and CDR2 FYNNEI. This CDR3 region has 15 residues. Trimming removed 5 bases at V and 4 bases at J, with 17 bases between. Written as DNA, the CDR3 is TGTGCCAGCAGTTTTGTGGGCCCGGTGTCAGAGACCCAGTACTTC. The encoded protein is CASSFVGPVSETQYF.

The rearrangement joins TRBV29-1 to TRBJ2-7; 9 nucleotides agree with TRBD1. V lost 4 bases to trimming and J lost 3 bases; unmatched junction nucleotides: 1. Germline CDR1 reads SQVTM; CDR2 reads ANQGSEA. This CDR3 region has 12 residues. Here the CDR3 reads CSVGGQGYEQYF. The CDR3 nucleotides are TGCAGCGTTGGGGGACAGGGCTACGAGCAGTACTTC.

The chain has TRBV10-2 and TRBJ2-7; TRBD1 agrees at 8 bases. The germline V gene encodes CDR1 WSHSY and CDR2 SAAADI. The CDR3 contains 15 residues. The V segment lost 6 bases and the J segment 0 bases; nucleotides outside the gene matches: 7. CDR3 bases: TGCGCCAGCAGCCAAACAGGGGGGAGCTCCTACGAGCAGTACTTC. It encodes CASSQTGGSSYEQYF.

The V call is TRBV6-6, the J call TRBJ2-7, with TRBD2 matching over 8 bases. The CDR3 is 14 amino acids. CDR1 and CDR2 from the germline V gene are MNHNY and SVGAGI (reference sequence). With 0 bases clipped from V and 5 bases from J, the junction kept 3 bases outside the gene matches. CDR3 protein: CASSYSGGAHEQYF. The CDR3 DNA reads TGTGCCAGCAGTTACTCCGGGGGGGCCCACGAGCAGTACTTC.

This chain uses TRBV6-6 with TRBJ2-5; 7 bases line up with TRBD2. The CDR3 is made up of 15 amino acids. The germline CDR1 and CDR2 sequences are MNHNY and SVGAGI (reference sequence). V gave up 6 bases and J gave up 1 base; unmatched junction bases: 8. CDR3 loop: CASRPRGRAQETQYF. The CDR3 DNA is TGTGCCAGCAGACCCAGAGGGAGGGCCCAAGAGACCCAGTACTTC.

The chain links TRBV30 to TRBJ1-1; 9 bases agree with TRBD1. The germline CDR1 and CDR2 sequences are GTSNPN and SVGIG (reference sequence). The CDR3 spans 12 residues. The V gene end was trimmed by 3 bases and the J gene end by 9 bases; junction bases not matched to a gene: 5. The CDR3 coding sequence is TGTGCCTGGAGGATGACAGGGGGTAAAGCTTTCTTT. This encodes CAWRMTGGKAFF.

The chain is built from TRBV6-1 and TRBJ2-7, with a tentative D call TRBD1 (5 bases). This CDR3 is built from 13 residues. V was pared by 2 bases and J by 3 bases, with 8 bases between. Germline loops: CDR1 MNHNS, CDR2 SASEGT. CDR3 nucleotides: TGTGCCAGCAGTGAACAGGGTGTCTACGAGCAGTACGTC. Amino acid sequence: CASSEQGVYEQYV.

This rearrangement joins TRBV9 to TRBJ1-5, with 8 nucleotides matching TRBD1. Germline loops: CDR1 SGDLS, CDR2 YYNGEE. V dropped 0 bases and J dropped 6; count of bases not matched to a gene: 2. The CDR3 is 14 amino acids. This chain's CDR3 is CASSVDTGGQPQHF. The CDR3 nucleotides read TGTGCCAGCAGCGTAGATACAGGGGGTCAGCCCCAGCATTTT.

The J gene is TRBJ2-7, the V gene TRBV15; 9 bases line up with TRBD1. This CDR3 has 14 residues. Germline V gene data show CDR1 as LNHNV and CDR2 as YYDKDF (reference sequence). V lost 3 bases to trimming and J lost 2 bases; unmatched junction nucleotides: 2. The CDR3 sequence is CATSRDRGTYEQYF. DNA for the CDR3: TGTGCCACCAGCAGGGACAGGGGTACCTACGAGCAGTACTTC.